The 6 T cell receptor beta chains below come from one sample, sequenced in a study of T cells after yellow fever vaccination (dated by TCRdb to between 2018 and 2021). Preparation of the library involved 5' RACE. Sequencing took place on an Illumina HiSeq 2500. The public reads were reprocessed in TCRdb via fastp at Q25 and MiXCR, keeping in-frame beta chains. Duplicate CDR3 protein sequences are folded into a single record with the most common DNA and genes. For this sample there are nearly 550,000 distinct CDR3 sequences; 19% appear just once. Roughly an eighth of the sample lies in the top ten. Explained via the paper, the treatment or condition label denotes: live attenuated yellow fever vaccine strain. The sample was PBMCs, taken 15 days after the yellow fever booster vaccination. Receptor source: a man aged 30 to 39 who received the YFV17D yellow fever vaccine.

The rearrangement uses TRBV7-2 and TRBJ1-3, with D hard to call. From germline, CDR1 is SGHTA and CDR2 FQGNSA. The V and J ends lost 5 bases and 9 bases respectively, with 17 bases between them. The CDR3 has 14 residues. The CDR3 bases are TGTGCCAGCAGCCAGACCCAATACTCGGGCACCATATATTTT. This codes for CASSQTQYSGTIYF. The variable domain in full, with the rest retrieved from reference TRBV7-2 and TRBJ1-3, is GAGVSQSPSNKVTEKGKDVELRCDPISGHTALYWYRQSLGQGLEFLIYFQGNSAPDKSGLPSDRFSAERTGGSVSTLTIQRTQQEDSAVYLCASSQTQYSGTIYFGEGSWLTVV.

This clonotype came up a few times. The V gene is TRBV6-1, the J gene TRBJ2-7; 7 positions match TRBD2. CDR1 is MNHNS and CDR2 is SASEGT in the germline V gene. The CDR3 is 14 amino acids. V trimming: 6 bases; J trimming: 6 bases; junction bases outside the gene matches: 11. The CDR3 nucleotides read TGTGCCAGCAGCACATGGGGCGGGAGTTTCGAGCAGTACTTC. Translated: CASSTWGGSFEQYF.

In this sample, this clonotype turned up a few times. This sequence joins TRBV28 and TRBJ1-4; tentatively, D is TRBD1 (6 bases). Trimming stripped 3 bases from V and 11 bases from J, with 19 bases between. Looked up from germline, CDR1 is MDHEN and CDR2 is SYDVKM. This CDR3 is 15 amino acids long. The CDR3 loop reads CASSFLDSGLAKLFF. The CDR3 bases are TGTGCCAGCAGTTTTTTGGACAGCGGTCTGGCGAAACTGTTTTTT.

The genes are TRBV7-9 and TRBJ2-7; the match to TRBD1 covers 8 bases. The germline gives CDR1 SEHNR, CDR2 FQNEAQ (reference sequence). This CDR3 has 14 residues. J lost 9 bases, V lost 5 bases, and 12 bases had no gene match. The CDR3 spells CASSLSQTGAWQYF. CDR3 coding DNA: TGTGCCAGCAGCCTCAGTCAGACAGGGGCCTGGCAGTACTTC.

CDR3 in DNA: TGTGCCAGCAGCCAAACTGACAGGGACACCGGGGAGCTGTTTTTT. Its protein product is CASSQTDRDTGELFF. This chain uses TRBV3-1 with TRBJ2-2; 7 positions match TRBD1. CDR3 length: 15 residues. Germline V gene sequence: CDR1 LGHDT, CDR2 YNNKEL (reference sequence). V was clipped by 2 bases and J by 3 bases; unmatched bases: 3.

J is TRBJ1-2 and V is TRBV7-9, with D maybe TRBD1 (5 bases). Germline loops: CDR1 SEHNR, CDR2 FQNEAQ (reference sequence). Trimming cost V 5 bases and J 4 bases, with 14 bases left between them. CDR3 length: 14 amino acids. The CDR3 reads CASSPGTEAYGYTF. In nucleotides, the CDR3 is TGTGCCAGCAGCCCCGGGACGGAGGCCTATGGCTACACCTTC.